These 30 T cell receptor beta chains were all obtained from the same sample, sequenced in a study of human T cells and chemical hapten exposure. TCRdb re-derived calls from the RACE reads in MiXCR, one entry per CDR3 protein. The sample contains under 100,000 distinct CDR3 sequences, roughly 10% of which appear only once. Time point given: patch test 3, about 24 weeks after DPC sensitization. The sample's treatment: therapeutic diphenylcyclopropenone sensitization with weekly scalp DPC. Specimen: whole blood, collected in connection with sensitization to the hapten diphenylcyclopropenone (DPC). All receptors derive from a woman between 50 and 59 years old with alopecia areata. Some clones in this sample may be carry-over from other donors' samples.

This clonotype was picked up a small number of times. The chain has TRBV28 and TRBJ1-3; D is ambiguous. Trimming pared 2 bases from V and 2 bases from J, leaving 10 bases between. There are 15 residues in the CDR3. Germline V gene data show CDR1 as MDHEN and CDR2 as SYDVKM. The CDR3 region has the DNA TGTGCCAGCAGTTTAATAAACGGGCCTGGAAACACCATATATTTT. Residues: CASSLINGPGNTIYF.

Many counts were recorded for this clonotype. The chain couples TRBV14 to TRBJ1-6, with 8 bases that match TRBD1. Trimming cost V 4 bases and J 11 bases; bases outside gene matches: 10. The length of the CDR3 is 15 residues. Germline-derived CDR1 and CDR2 are SGHDN and FVKESK. The CDR3 nucleotides read TGTGCCAGCAGCCCGCGGACAGGGCCCGGGGCACCCCTCCACTTT. Translated, it gives CASSPRTGPGAPLHF.

This clonotype was counted many times. The chain is built from TRBV20-1 and TRBJ1-1; tentative D call: TRBD1 (5 bases). Germline values: CDR1 DFQATT, CDR2 SNEGSKA (reference sequence). This CDR3 region has 14 residues. The V end lost 0 bases, the J end lost 10 bases, and 18 bases lay between the germline ends. The CDR3 nucleotides are TGCAGTGCTAGAGAGGGGGGGAATTCGCGGTTAGCTTTCTTT. It codes for CSAREGGNSRLAFF.

At least ten counts were recorded for this clonotype. The rearrangement links TRBV7-8 to TRBJ2-3; a possible D gene is TRBD2 (6 bases). There are 13 residues in the CDR3. Per germline, CDR1 SGHVS and CDR2 FQNEAQ. V lost 10 bases to trimming and J lost 3 bases, with 14 bases between them. The DNA for the CDR3 is TGTGCCACCGAAGGGCGGGGAACAGATACGCAGTATTTT. Protein sequence: CATEGRGTDTQYF.

This clonotype showed up just a few times. The junction differs from germline at one of its ends, possibly a read error. V usage is TRBV7-3 and J usage is TRBJ2-5, with TRBD2 matching 10 bases. CDR3 length: 17 residues. The germline CDR1 and CDR2 sequences are SGHTA and FQGTGA. The CDR3 nucleotides are TGTGCCAGCAGTTTAAACGGAGCGGGAGGGCCTTCTGAGACCCAGTACTTC. Protein: CASSLNGAGGPSETQYF.

Ten or more counts support this clonotype. This chain links TRBV5-1 with TRBJ1-1, with 7 positions matching TRBD1. The germline gives CDR1 SGHRS, CDR2 YFSETQ. This CDR3 spans 15 amino acids. Trimming at V came to 5 bases and at J to 4 bases, leaving 11 bases not matched to a gene. The CDR3 loop reads CASRPSGQAGTEAFF. The DNA for the CDR3 is TGCGCCAGCAGACCGAGTGGACAGGCTGGCACTGAAGCTTTCTTT.

This clonotype was counted ten times or more. The chain joins TRBV18 to TRBJ2-6; TRBD2 might be the D (5 bases). V was clipped by 3 bases and J by 0 bases, with 9 bases between them. Germline-derived CDR1 and CDR2 are KGHSH and LQKENI. The length of the CDR3 is 16 residues. CDR3 coding DNA: TGTGCCAGCTCACCGATCGGGGTCTCTGGGGCCAACGTCCTGACTTTC. Protein: CASSPIGVSGANVLTF.

This clonotype showed up many times. The chain couples TRBV28 to TRBJ2-1; D tentatively reads TRBD1 or TRBD2 (5 bases each). The CDR3 extends over 15 amino acids. Trimming took 2 bases from V and 0 from J, leaving 8 bases between them. CDR1 and CDR2 (germline): MDHEN, SYDVKM. CDR3 region: CASSLRDGSYNEQFF. The DNA of the CDR3 is TGTGCCAGCAGTTTAAGGGACGGCTCCTACAATGAGCAGTTCTTC.

This clonotype has a count of ten or more. This chain connects TRBV29-1 to TRBJ2-1, with TRBD2 identical over 13 bases. Germline-derived CDR1 and CDR2 are SQVTM and ANQGSEA. V dropped 6 bases and J dropped 8; count of bases not matched to a gene: 1. This CDR3 has 12 residues. As DNA, the CDR3 is TGCAGCGTACTAGCGGGAGGGGATGAGCAGTTCTTC. It encodes CSVLAGGDEQFF.

This clonotype has just a few counts. The chain recombines TRBV20-1 with TRBJ2-1; TRBD2 is a possible D gene (5 bases). This CDR3 spans 12 amino acids. Germline CDR1 DFQATT, CDR2 SNEGSKA (reference sequence). The V end was cut by 5 bases, the J end by 6 bases, with 11 bases between. DNA of the CDR3: TGCAGTGCTGCTCCAGCGGTCAATGAGCAGTTCTTC. Translated: CSAAPAVNEQFF.

In the case of this clonotype: Possible read error: a much larger clone is one base away. The gene calls are TRBV10-3 and TRBJ1-6, with D possibly being TRBD1 (6 bases). The CDR3 has 13 amino acids. CDR1 is ENHRY, CDR2 SYGVKD, per germline. Trimming removed 7 bases at V and 11 bases at J, with 15 bases between. The CDR3 here is CAINQQGEAPLHF. The CDR3 region has the DNA TGTGCCATCAATCAACAGGGCGAGGCACCCCTCCACTTT.

This chain links TRBV7-2 with TRBJ2-2; a possible D gene is TRBD1 (6 bases). The CDR3 length is 14 residues. V dropped 2 bases and J dropped 3 bases, with 7 bases sitting between them. Looked up from germline, CDR1 is SGHTA and CDR2 is FQGNSA. CDR3 DNA sequence: TGTGCCAGCAGCTTATACAGGGACACCGGGGAGCTGTTTTTT. It codes for CASSLYRDTGELFF.

The chain couples TRBV7-2 to TRBJ2-3, with 8 bases identical to TRBD2. This CDR3 comprises 17 residues. The germline gives CDR1 SGHTA, CDR2 FQGNSA. The junction had 12 bases not matched to a gene; V was cut back by 6 bases and J by 1 base. The CDR3 loop is CASSPPSGREGTDTQYF. The CDR3 DNA reads TGTGCCAGCAGTCCTCCCTCCGGGAGGGAGGGCACAGATACGCAGTATTTT.

This clonotype was detected a few times. The chain carries TRBV12-2 and TRBJ2-1; the DNA was not compared with TRBD2, the D call given in the table. TRBV12-2 is reported as a pseudogene. This CDR3 has 18 residues. The CDR3 DNA sequence: TGTGCAAGTCGCGTTATCCTAGCGGGTGAGGAGGGACACAATGAGCAGTTCTTC. Protein sequence: CASRVILAGEEGHNEQFF.

This clonotype was observed many times. The J gene is TRBJ2-1, the V gene TRBV6-2 or TRBV6-3, with 14 bases aligning to TRBD2. CDR3 length equals 20 residues. J lost 9 bases, V lost 0 bases, and 16 bases had no gene match. The germline V gene encodes CDR1 MNHEY and CDR2 SVGEGT. The CDR3 loop reads CASSYSTVQPGLAGVSEQFF. CDR3 nucleotides: TGTGCCAGCAGTTACTCCACCGTGCAACCGGGACTAGCGGGAGTGAGTGAGCAGTTCTTC.

V gene TRBV7-6 combines with J gene TRBJ1-1, with 8 positions matching TRBD1. Germline values: CDR1 SGHVS, CDR2 FNYEAQ. The CDR3 length is 16 residues. The ends lost 3 bases at V and 4 bases at J; junction bases unmatched: 10. The CDR3 coding sequence is TGTGCCAGCAGCTTTCTGCCCGGGACAGGATTCACTGAAGCTTTCTTT. Protein: CASSFLPGTGFTEAFF.

V usage is TRBV5-1 and J usage is TRBJ2-1; 8 bases are shared with TRBD1. CDR3 size: 15 residues. With V trimmed by 0 bases and J by 7 bases, 6 bases remained unmatched. The germline gives CDR1 SGHRS, CDR2 YFSETQ. CDR3 nucleotide sequence: TGCGCCAGCAGCTTGGTCCTACAGGGGGAGAATGAGCAGTTCTTC. The encoded protein is CASSLVLQGENEQFF.

This clonotype appeared many times. The chain has TRBV25-1 and TRBJ2-7; 7 bases match TRBD1. Germline-derived CDR1 and CDR2 are MGHDK and SYGVNS. Unmatched junction bases numbered 8, after V lost 4 bases and J lost 5 bases. The CDR3 consists of 14 residues. Here the CDR3 DNA reads TGTGCCAGCAGTGGAGAGGGGGCGCGGCACGAGCAGTACTTC. Translated, it gives CASSGEGARHEQYF.

This clonotype was counted many times. The V and J genes are TRBV27 and TRBJ2-5; D ambiguous. Between the trimmed V and J ends, which lost 6 bases and 0 bases, there was a span of 17 bases. The CDR3 totals 16 residues. Germline V CDR1 and CDR2: MNHEY, SMNVEV (reference sequence). The CDR3 sequence is CASRLLPPRYQETQYF. Here the CDR3 DNA reads TGTGCCAGCAGACTCTTACCCCCCCGGTACCAAGAGACCCAGTACTTC.

The chain recombines TRBV12-3 or TRBV12-4 with TRBJ1-2; D might be TRBD1 (5 bases). The V and J ends lost 5 bases and 1 base respectively, with 11 bases between them. The CDR3 covers 14 residues. CDR3 in amino acids: CASSRQTVNYGYTF. In nucleotides, the CDR3 is TGTGCCAGCAGTAGACAGACCGTTAACTATGGCTACACCTTC.

The V and J genes are TRBV4-3 and TRBJ2-1; 10 bases are shared with TRBD2. The CDR3 consists of 15 residues. Germline lookup yields CDR1 LGHNA and CDR2 YSLEER. Trimming at V came to 4 bases and at J to 7 bases, leaving 7 bases not matched to a gene. The CDR3 DNA is TGCGCCAGCAGCCGAGTGGGACTAGCGAGTAATGAGCAGTTCTTC. Translated, it gives CASSRVGLASNEQFF.

The sample holds many counts of this clonotype. The V gene is TRBV7-2, the J gene TRBJ2-3; no clear D. From germline, CDR1 is SGHTA and CDR2 FQGNSA. The CDR3 has 15 amino acids. The V and J ends lost 2 bases and 3 bases respectively, with 12 bases between them. The CDR3 protein is CASSLKSKGTDTQYF. The CDR3 DNA is TGTGCCAGCAGCTTAAAATCCAAGGGTACAGATACGCAGTATTTT.

This clonotype was observed many times. The gene calls are TRBV18 and TRBJ2-5, with 10 bases aligning to TRBD2. The CDR3 runs 16 residues. After removal of 0 bases from V and 3 bases from J, the junction contained 4 bases not matched to a gene. The V gene's germline CDR1 is KGHSH and CDR2 LQKENI. The CDR3 protein is CASSPPVLAGKETQYF. CDR3 sequence (DNA): TGTGCCAGCTCACCACCAGTACTAGCGGGAAAAGAGACCCAGTACTTC.

This clonotype has only a few counts. The chain links TRBV29-1 to TRBJ1-1; TRBD1 might be the D (5 bases). There are 12 residues in the CDR3. Germline V gene data show CDR1 as SQVTM and CDR2 as ANQGSEA. Trimming left V 6 bases short and J 4 bases short, with 12 bases between. This CDR3 is CSVIGGSTEAFF. The CDR3 bases are TGCAGCGTAATTGGGGGGAGCACTGAAGCTTTCTTT.

This clonotype was counted many times. V and J are TRBV24-1 and TRBJ2-1; TRBD1 might be the D (5 bases). The germline gives CDR1 KGHDR, CDR2 SFDVKD. The CDR3 runs 15 residues. Deletions cut 4 bases from V and 2 bases from J, with 11 bases between. CDR3 in amino acids: CATSEQGRTYNEQFF. CDR3 in DNA: TGTGCCACCAGTGAGCAGGGTAGGACCTACAATGAGCAGTTCTTC.

This clonotype occurred many times. The chain employs TRBV28 and TRBJ1-5; D uncertain. The CDR3 is 10 amino acids. V lost 8 bases, J lost 4 bases, and 3 bases lay in between. CDR1 MDHEN and CDR2 SYDVKM come from the germline V gene. The DNA for the CDR3 is TGTGCCAGCGGGAATCAGCCCCAGCATTTT. The encoded protein is CASGNQPQHF.

This clonotype was counted between two and nine times. The chain employs TRBV7-9 and TRBJ2-5, with 8 bases aligning to TRBD2. After removal of 2 bases from V and 5 bases from J, the junction contained 4 bases not matched to a gene. Looked up from germline, CDR1 is SEHNR and CDR2 is FQNEAQ (reference sequence). The CDR3 is 14 amino acids. The CDR3 coding sequence is TGTGCCAGCAGCTTACCGGGAGGGTTTGAGACCCAGTACTTC. Encoded protein: CASSLPGGFETQYF.

The sample holds many counts of this clonotype. The chain recombines TRBV7-2 with TRBJ2-4; 9 nucleotides agree with TRBD1. Trimming at V came to 5 bases and at J to 1 base, leaving 6 bases not matched to a gene. Germline V gene data show CDR1 as SGHTA and CDR2 as FQGNSA. This CDR3 region has 16 residues. The CDR3 reads CASSNGQGMAKNIQYF. CDR3 bases: TGTGCCAGCAGCAACGGACAGGGGATGGCCAAAAACATTCAGTACTTC.

This clonotype was seen a handful of times. The chain uses TRBV28 and TRBJ2-5; 9 nucleotides line up with TRBD2. CDR1 is MDHEN, CDR2 SYDVKM, per germline. The CDR3 has 15 residues. J was trimmed by 3 bases and V by 10 bases; bases with no gene match: 12. The CDR3 loop reads CATKRASGEKETQYF. Here the CDR3 DNA reads TGTGCCACCAAGAGAGCTAGCGGGGAAAAAGAGACCCAGTACTTC.

A remark on this clonotype: This clone may be a read error of a much larger clone one base away. The CDR3 loop is CASSTSGQLHEQYF. In DNA, the CDR3 is TGTGCCAGTAGCACTAGCGGGCAGCTGCACGAGCAGTACTTC. The chain is built from TRBV19 and TRBJ2-7; TRBD2 matches 9 bases. Germline loops: CDR1 LNHDA, CDR2 SQIVND (reference sequence). This CDR3 is 14 amino acids long. V shed 6 bases, J shed 5 bases, and the junction held 8 bases outside the gene matches. Using reference TRBV19 and TRBJ2-7 for the parts outside the CDR3, the full variable domain is DGGITQSPKYLFRKEGQNVTLSCEQNLNHDAMYWYRQDPGQGLRLIYYSQIVNDFQKGDIAEGYSVSREKKESFPLTVTSAQKNPTAFYLCASSTSGQLHEQYFGPGTRLTVT.